This T cell receptor beta chain was recovered during a study of shared clonotypes between healthy human individuals. Terminally differentiated effector memory CD45RA+ cells were excluded by CCR7 positive selection of CD45RO-negative cells. The CDR3 covers 16 residues. V lost 2 bases, J lost 4 bases, and 17 bases lay in between. Germline-derived CDR1 and CDR2 are MNHEY and SMNVEV (reference sequence). Sequencing was performed with immunoSEQ multiplex PCR; in TCRdb, only in-frame clones are kept and a portion is missing. Of approximately 810,000 clones in the sample, over 90% were seen once. This receptor was obtained from a man aged 25 to 40 in good health. This chain joins TRBV27 and TRBJ1-2; weak D call: TRBD1 (6 bases). The sample taken for sequencing was naive CD8+ T cells sorted from blood. CDR3 sequence (DNA): TGTGCCAGCAGTTTAAAGTCCAGGGGTTGGATCTATGGCTACACCTTC. This sequence encodes CASSLKSRGWIYGYTF.